This paragraph reports one T cell receptor beta chain. The CDR3 is cut off 3 residues early in the read; its end comes from the germline J gene. The data stem from a study of T cells in women clearing cervical HPV infection. MY09/MY11 PCR detected cervical HPV DNA; dot-blot assigned genotypes. TCRdb's table, derived via immunoSEQ multiplex PCR, lists solely in-frame clones and lacks some. The ten top clones account for more than 7%, within a sample of tens of thousands of clones. Germline values: CDR1 MNHEY, CDR2 SVGEGT. CDR3 size: 11 residues. This clonotype was sampled from a woman between 18 and 69 years old with a cervical HPV16 infection that either progressed to CIN3+ or cleared (not recorded which). The chain couples TRBV6-2 or TRBV6-3 to TRBJ1-2; possibly TRBD1 for D (6 bases). Sequencing used blood buffy coat. CDR3 DNA, as far as it was read: TGTGCCAGCGGACCGCAGGGGTTC. This codes for CASGPQGF. The whole CDR3 protein is CASGPQGFYTF.